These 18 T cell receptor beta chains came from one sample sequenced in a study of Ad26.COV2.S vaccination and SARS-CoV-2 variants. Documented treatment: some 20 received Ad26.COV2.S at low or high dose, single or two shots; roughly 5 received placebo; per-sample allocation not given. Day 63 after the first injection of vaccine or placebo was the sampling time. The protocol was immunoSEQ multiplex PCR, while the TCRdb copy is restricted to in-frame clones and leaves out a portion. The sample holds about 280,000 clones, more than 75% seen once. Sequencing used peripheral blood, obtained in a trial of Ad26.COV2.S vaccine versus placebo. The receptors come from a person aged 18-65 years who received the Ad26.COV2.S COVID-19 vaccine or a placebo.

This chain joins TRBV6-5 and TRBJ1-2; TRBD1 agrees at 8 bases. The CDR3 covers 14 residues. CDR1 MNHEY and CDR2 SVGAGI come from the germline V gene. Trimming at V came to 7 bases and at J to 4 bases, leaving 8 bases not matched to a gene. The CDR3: CASTGGTGPYGYTF. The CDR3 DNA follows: TGTGCCAGCACTGGCGGGACAGGACCCTATGGCTACACCTTC.

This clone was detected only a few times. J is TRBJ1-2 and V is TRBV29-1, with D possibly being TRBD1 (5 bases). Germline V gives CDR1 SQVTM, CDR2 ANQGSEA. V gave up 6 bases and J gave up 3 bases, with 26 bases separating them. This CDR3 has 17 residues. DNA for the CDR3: TGCAGCGTCGAGGGGTTTAGTAGTGCGCCGGGGGACTATGGCTACACCTTC. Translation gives CSVEGFSSAPGDYGYTF.

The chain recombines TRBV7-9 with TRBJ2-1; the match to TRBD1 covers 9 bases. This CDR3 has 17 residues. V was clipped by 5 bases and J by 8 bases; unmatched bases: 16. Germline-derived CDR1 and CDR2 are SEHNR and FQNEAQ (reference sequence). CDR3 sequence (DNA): TGTGCCAGCAGCCCAACCCGGGACAGGGAGGTTTTGTATGAGCAGTTCTTC. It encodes CASSPTRDREVLYEQFF.

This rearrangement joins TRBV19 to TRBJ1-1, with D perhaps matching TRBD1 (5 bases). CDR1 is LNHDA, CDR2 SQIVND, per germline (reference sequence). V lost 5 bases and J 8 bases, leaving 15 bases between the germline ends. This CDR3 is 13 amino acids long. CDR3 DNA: TGTGCCAGTAGTTTCAGGGAATCCACCGAAGCTTTCTTT. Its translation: CASSFRESTEAFF.

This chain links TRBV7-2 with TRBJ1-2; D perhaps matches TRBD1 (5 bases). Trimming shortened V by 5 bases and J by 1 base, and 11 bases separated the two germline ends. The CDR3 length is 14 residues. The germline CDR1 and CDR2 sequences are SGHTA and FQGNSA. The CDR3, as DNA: TGTGCCAGCAGCATAGACAGCTTTAACTATGGCTACACCTTC. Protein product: CASSIDSFNYGYTF.

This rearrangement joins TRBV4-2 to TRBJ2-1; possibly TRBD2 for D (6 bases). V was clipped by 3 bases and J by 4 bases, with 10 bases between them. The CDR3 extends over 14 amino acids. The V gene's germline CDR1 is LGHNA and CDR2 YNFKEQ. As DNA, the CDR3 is TGTGCCAGCAGCCAGAGACTAGATTACAATGAGCAGTTCTTC. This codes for CASSQRLDYNEQFF.

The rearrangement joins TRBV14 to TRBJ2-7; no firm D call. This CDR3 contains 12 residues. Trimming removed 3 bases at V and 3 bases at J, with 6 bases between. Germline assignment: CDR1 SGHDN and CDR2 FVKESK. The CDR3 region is CASSQGGYEQYF. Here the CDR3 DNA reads TGTGCCAGCAGCCAGGGTGGCTACGAGCAGTACTTC.

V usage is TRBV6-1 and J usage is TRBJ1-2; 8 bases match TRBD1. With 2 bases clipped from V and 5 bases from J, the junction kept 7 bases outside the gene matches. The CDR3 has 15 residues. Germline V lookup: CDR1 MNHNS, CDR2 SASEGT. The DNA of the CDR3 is TGTGCCAGCAGTGAATGGTACAGGGGGAATTATGGCTACACCTTC. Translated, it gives CASSEWYRGNYGYTF.

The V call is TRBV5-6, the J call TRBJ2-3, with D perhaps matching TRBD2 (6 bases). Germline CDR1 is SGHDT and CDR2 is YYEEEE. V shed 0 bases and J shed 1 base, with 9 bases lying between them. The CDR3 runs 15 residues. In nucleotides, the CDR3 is TGTGCCAGCAGCTTGGCGTCTAGCGGCACAGATACGCAGTATTTT. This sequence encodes CASSLASSGTDTQYF. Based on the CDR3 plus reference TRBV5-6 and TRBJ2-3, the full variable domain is DAGVTQSPTHLIKTRGQQVTLRCSPKSGHDTVSWYQQALGQGPQFIFQYYEEEERQRGNFPDRFSGHQFPNYSSELNVNALLLGDSALYLCASSLASSGTDTQYFGPGTRLTVL.

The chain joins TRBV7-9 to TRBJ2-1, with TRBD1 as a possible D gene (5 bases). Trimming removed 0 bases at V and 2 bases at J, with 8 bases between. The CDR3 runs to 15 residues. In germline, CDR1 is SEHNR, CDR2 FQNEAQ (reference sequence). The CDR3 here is CASSLAREPYNEQFF. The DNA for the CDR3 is TGTGCCAGCAGCTTAGCCAGGGAACCCTACAATGAGCAGTTCTTC.

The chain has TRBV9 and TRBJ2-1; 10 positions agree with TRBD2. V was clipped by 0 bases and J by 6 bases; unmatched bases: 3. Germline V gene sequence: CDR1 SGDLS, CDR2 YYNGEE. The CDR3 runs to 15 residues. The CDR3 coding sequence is TGTGCCAGCAGCGTAGGGGCTAGCGGGAGCAATGAGCAGTTCTTC. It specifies CASSVGASGSNEQFF.

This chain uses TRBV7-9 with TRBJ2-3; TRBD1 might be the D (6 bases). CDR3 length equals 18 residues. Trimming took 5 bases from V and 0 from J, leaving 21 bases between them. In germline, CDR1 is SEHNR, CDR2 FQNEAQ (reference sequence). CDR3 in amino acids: CASSRAGAEFLSTDTQYF. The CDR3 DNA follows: TGTGCCAGCAGCCGTGCAGGGGCTGAATTTCTAAGCACAGATACGCAGTATTTT.

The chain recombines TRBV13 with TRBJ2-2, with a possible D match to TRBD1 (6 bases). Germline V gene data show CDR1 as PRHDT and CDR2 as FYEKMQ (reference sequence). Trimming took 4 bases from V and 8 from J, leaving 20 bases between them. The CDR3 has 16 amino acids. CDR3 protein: CASSYRDKWYEGELFF. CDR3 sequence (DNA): TGTGCCAGCAGCTACCGGGACAAATGGTACGAAGGGGAGCTGTTTTTT.

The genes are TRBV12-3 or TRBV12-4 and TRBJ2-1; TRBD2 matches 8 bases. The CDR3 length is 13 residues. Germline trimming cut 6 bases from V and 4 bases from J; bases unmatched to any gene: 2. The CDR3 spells CASRGLEYNEQFF. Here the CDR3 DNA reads TGTGCCAGCAGGGGACTAGAGTACAATGAGCAGTTCTTC.

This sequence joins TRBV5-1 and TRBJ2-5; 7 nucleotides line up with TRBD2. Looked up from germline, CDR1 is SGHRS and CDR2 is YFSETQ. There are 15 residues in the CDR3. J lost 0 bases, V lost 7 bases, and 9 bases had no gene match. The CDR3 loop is CASGQLAMYQETQYF. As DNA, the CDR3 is TGCGCCAGCGGACAACTAGCGATGTACCAAGAGACCCAGTACTTC.

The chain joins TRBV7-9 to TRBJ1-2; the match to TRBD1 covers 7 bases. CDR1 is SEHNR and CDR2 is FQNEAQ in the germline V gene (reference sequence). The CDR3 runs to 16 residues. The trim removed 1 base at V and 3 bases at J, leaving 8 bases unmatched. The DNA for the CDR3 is TGTGCCAGCAGCTTAGGAAGTGGACAGGCTGACTATGGCTACACCTTC. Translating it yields CASSLGSGQADYGYTF.

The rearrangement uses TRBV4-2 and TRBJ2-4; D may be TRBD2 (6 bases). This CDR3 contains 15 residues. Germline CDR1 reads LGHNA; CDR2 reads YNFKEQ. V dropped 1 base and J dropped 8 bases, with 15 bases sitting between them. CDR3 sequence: CASSQAGGTGDIQYF. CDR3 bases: TGTGCCAGCAGCCAAGCGGGCGGGACTGGGGACATTCAGTACTTC.

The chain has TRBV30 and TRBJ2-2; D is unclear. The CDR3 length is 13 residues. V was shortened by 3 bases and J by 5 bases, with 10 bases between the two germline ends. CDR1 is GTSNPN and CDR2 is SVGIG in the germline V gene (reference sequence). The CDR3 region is CAWRSLQTGELFF. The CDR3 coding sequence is TGTGCCTGGAGATCCCTCCAGACCGGGGAGCTGTTTTTT.